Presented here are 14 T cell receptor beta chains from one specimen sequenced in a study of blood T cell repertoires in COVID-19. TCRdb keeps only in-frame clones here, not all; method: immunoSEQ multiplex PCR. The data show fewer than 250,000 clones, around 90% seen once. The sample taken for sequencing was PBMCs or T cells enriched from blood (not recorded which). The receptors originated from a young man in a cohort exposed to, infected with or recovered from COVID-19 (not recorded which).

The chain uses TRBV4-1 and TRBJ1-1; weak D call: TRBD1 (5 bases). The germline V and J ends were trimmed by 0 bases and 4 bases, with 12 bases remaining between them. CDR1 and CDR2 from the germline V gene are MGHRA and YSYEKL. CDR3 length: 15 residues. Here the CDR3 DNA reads TGCGCCAGCAGCCAAGATCCGGGGGAGGGCACTGAAGCTTTCTTT. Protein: CASSQDPGEGTEAFF.

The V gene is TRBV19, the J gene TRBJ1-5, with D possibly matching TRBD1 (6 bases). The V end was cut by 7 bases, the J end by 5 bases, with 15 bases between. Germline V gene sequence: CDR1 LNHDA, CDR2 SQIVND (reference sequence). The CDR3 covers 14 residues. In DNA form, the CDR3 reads TGTGCCAGTAACACACACCAGGGGCATCAGCCCCAGCATTTT. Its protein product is CASNTHQGHQPQHF. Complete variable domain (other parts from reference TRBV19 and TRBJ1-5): DGGITQSPKYLFRKEGQNVTLSCEQNLNHDAMYWYRQDPGQGLRLIYYSQIVNDFQKGDIAEGYSVSREKKESFPLTVTSAQKNPTAFYLCASNTHQGHQPQHFGDGTRLSIL.

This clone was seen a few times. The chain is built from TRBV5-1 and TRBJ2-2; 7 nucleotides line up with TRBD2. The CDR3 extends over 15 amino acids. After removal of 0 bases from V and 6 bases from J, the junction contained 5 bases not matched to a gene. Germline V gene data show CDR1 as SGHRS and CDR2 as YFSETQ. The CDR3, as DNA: TGCGCCAGCAGCTTGGTTGCGGGAGAAGCCGGGGAGCTGTTTTTT. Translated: CASSLVAGEAGELFF.

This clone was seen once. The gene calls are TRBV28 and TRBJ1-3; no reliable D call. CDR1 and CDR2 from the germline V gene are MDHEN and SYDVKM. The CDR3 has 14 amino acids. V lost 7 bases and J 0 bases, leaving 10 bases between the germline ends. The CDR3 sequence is CASKELLSGNTIYF. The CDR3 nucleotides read TGTGCCAGCAAAGAGTTGCTCTCTGGAAACACCATATATTTT. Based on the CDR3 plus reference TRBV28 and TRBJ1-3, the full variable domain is DVKVTQSSRYLVKRTGEKVFLECVQDMDHENMFWYRQDPGLGLRLIYFSYDVKMKEKGDIPEGYSVSREKKERFSLILESASTNQTSMYLCASKELLSGNTIYFGEGSWLTVV.

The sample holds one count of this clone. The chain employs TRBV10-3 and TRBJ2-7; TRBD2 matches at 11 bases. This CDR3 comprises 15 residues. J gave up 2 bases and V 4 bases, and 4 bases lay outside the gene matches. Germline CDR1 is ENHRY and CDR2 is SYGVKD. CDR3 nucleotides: TGTGCCATCAGTGCGGGACTAGCGGTAACCTACGAGCAGTACTTC. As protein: CAISAGLAVTYEQYF.

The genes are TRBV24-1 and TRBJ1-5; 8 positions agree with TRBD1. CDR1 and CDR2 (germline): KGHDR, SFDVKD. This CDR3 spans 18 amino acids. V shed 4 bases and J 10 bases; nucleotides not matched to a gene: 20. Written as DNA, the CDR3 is TGTGCCACCAGTGAGGCCCGACAGGGGACTATCCAAGATGAACCCCAGCATTTT. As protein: CATSEARQGTIQDEPQHF.

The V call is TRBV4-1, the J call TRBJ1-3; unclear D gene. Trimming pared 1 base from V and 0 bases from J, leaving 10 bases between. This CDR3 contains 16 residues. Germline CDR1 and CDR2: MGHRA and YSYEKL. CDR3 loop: CASSQVEGISGNTIYF. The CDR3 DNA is TGCGCCAGCAGCCAAGTGGAGGGAATCTCTGGAAACACCATATATTTT.

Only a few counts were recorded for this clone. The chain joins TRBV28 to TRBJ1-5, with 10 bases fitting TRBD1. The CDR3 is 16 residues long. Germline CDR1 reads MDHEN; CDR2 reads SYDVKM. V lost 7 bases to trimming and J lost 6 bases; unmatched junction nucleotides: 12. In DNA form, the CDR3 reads TGTGCCAGCATATGGACAGGGGGAGGAACTGGTCAGCCCCAGCATTTT. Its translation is CASIWTGGGTGQPQHF. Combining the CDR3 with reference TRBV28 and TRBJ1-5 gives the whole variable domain DVKVTQSSRYLVKRTGEKVFLECVQDMDHENMFWYRQDPGLGLRLIYFSYDVKMKEKGDIPEGYSVSREKKERFSLILESASTNQTSMYLCASIWTGGGTGQPQHFGDGTRLSIL.

CDR3 nucleotide sequence: TGTGCCACCAGCAGAGATGGCAAGAGCACAGATACGCAGTATTTT. This gives the protein CATSRDGKSTDTQYF. The J gene is TRBJ2-3, the V gene TRBV15; D uncertain. V dropped 0 bases and J dropped 0 bases, with 7 bases sitting between them. The CDR3 is 15 amino acids. The germline CDR1 and CDR2 sequences are LNHNV and YYDKDF (reference sequence).

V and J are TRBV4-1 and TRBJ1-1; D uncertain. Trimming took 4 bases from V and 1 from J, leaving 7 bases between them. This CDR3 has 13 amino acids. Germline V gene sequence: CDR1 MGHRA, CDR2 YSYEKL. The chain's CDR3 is CASSRAENTEAFF. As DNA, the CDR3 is TGCGCCAGCAGCCGGGCCGAGAACACTGAAGCTTTCTTT.

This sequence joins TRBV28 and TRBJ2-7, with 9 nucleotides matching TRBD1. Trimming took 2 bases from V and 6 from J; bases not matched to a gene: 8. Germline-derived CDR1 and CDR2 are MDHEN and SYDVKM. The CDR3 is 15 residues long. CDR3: CASSLTGTGILEQYF. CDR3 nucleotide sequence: TGTGCCAGCAGTTTAACCGGGACAGGGATACTCGAGCAGTACTTC.

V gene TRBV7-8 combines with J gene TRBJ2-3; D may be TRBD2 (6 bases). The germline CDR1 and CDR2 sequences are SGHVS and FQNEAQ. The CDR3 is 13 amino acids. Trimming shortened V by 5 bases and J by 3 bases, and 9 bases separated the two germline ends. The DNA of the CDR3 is TGTGCCAGCAGCCGGGACTTAACAGATACGCAGTATTTT. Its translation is CASSRDLTDTQYF.

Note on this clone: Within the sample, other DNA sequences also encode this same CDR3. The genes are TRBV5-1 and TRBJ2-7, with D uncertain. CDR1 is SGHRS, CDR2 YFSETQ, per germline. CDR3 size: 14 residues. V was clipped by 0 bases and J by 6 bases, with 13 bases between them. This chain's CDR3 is CASSLGGASGEQYF. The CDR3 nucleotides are TGCGCCAGCAGCTTGGGAGGAGCCTCTGGCGAGCAGTACTTC.

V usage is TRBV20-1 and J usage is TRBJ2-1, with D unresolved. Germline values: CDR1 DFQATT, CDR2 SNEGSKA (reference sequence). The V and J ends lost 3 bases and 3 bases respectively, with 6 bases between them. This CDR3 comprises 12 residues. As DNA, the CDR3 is TGCAGTGCTAGTAGAGTCTACAATGAGCAGTTCTTC. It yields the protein CSASRVYNEQFF.